This record concerns one T cell receptor (beta chain) sequence. Its target is not known. The sample is drawn from a study of lymphopenia after photon versus proton radiotherapy. General study results and limits: Post-nadir TCR diversity decline inversely tracked overall survival among those who died. Post-nadir diversity loss with photons came from oligoclonal expansion, particularly CD8+ Temra cells. Only patients who died were analyzed for survival; proton advantage is unproven. Proton therapy kept repertoires fairly stable, unlike photons, which gained effector/memory cells.

From germline, CDR1 is MNHNY and CDR2 SVGAGI (reference sequence). Trimming took off 5 bases at V and 6 bases at J, with 8 bases between the two ends. The CDR3 is 11 amino acids. Generated by immunoSEQ multiplex PCR, the TCRdb table keeps only in-frame clones and is missing some. The data hold roughly 49,000 clones, with more than 85% observed a single time. This receptor was taken from a woman in her 40s with cholangiocarcinoma. The V call is TRBV6-6, the J call TRBJ2-7; no clear D. The sequencing here drew on peripheral blood, taken from a patient treated with photon-based radiotherapy. CDR3 sequence: CASSTFGEQYF. CDR3 nucleotide sequence: TGTGCCAGCAGTACATTTGGCGAGCAGTACTTC.